The present TCR beta chain was sequenced within a study of spatial heterogeneity in lung cancer. Overall study results and limits: Tumor mutation counts were tracked by expanded intratumoral alpha and beta TCR counts. As ubiquitous and regional nonsynonymous mutations varied, counts of ubiquitous and regional expanded TCRs tracked them, respectively.

Time point denoted: sample taken at primary tumor resection. Extraction of whole RNA from tumor, nontumor lung or frozen PBMC preceded unsorted sequencing. This clonotype was counted ten times or more. Its target is unknown. This CDR3 comprises 18 residues. Deletions cut 3 bases from V and 0 bases from J, with 18 bases between. The germline V gene encodes CDR1 LNHNV and CDR2 YYDKDF (reference sequence). On each TCR cDNA molecule, a unique molecular identifier was present. From the 5' RACE reads, TCRdb called clonotypes with MiXCR, one entry per CDR3 protein. The sample lists roughly 18,000 distinct CDR3 sequences, over 7% occurring once.

The material sequenced was lung tumor tissue, taken at surgery. The rearrangement links TRBV15 to TRBJ1-5, with D perhaps TRBD1 (5 bases). The clonotype comes from a female donor with early-stage non-small cell lung cancer. This CDR3 is CATSRPTGGNYSNQPQHF. The CDR3 nucleotides read TGTGCCACCAGCAGGCCAACTGGGGGGAACTATAGCAATCAGCCCCAGCATTTT.